Presented here are 23 T cell receptor beta chains from one specimen sequenced in a study of blood T cell repertoires in COVID-19. This table comes from immunoSEQ multiplex PCR, and its TCRdb copy is limited to in-frame clones, with some not included. The sample has approximately 190,000 clones; 84% are singletons. Sequenced sample: peripheral blood. These receptors all come from a woman in her seventies with active or convalescent COVID-19.

For the CDR3, the DNA is TGTGCCAGCTCACCGGGACTAGCGGGAGGTAGCTCCTACGAGCAGTACTTC. Protein sequence: CASSPGLAGGSSYEQYF. The rearrangement links TRBV18 to TRBJ2-7, with TRBD2 matching 15 bases. The V gene's germline CDR1 is KGHSH and CDR2 LQKENI. This CDR3 contains 17 residues. V was pared by 3 bases and J by 0 bases, with 3 bases of the junction left unmatched.

The chain combines TRBV3-1 (or the pseudogene TRBV3-2) with TRBJ1-5; TRBD1 agrees at 9 bases. The germline CDR1 and CDR2 sequences are LGHDT and YNNKEL (reference sequence). The CDR3 runs 15 residues. Trimming took 4 bases from V and 7 from J; bases not matched to a gene: 8. The CDR3 sequence: CASSLAGTGNQPQHF. DNA for the CDR3: TGTGCCAGCAGCCTCGCGGGGACAGGGAACCAGCCCCAGCATTTT.

Notes on this clone: Sequence at one end of the junction differs from germline and may be a read error. The J gene is TRBJ2-3, the V gene TRBV7-7; possible D gene TRBD2, 6 bases. Germline lookup yields CDR1 SSHAT and CDR2 FNYEAQ (reference sequence). CDR3 length: 16 residues. As DNA, the CDR3 is TGTGCTAGCAGCCGAGGGGACTCAAGGGTGACAGATACGCAGTATTTT. This codes for CASSRGDSRVTDTQYF.

The chain has TRBV25-1 and TRBJ2-7; a weak D match, TRBD2 (6 bases). Between the trimmed V and J ends, which lost 5 bases and 5 bases, there was a span of 10 bases. Per germline, CDR1 MGHDK and CDR2 SYGVNS. CDR3 size: 12 residues. The CDR3 is CASSMAGNEQYF. CDR3 bases: TGTGCCAGCAGTATGGCGGGGAACGAGCAGTACTTC.

V and J are TRBV24-1 and TRBJ2-1, with D possibly being TRBD2 (6 bases). Germline CDR1 KGHDR, CDR2 SFDVKD. The CDR3 spans 16 residues. The germline V and J ends were trimmed by 5 bases and 5 bases, with 18 bases remaining between them. DNA of the CDR3: TGTGCCACCAGTGCCCCGGGAGTGTCCCTTAACAATGAGCAGTTCTTC. Translated: CATSAPGVSLNNEQFF.

CDR3 sequence reads: CASSKAPRGGTDTQYF. CDR3 DNA sequence: TGTGCCAGCAGCAAAGCCCCCCGCGGGGGCACAGATACGCAGTATTTT. The V call is TRBV21-1, the J call TRBJ2-3; TRBD2 is taken as the D call from the table, unchecked against the DNA. TRBV21-1 is an annotated pseudogene. This CDR3 region has 16 residues.

The chain couples TRBV27 to TRBJ2-4, with TRBD2 as a possible D gene (5 bases). This CDR3 has 16 amino acids. Germline V lookup: CDR1 MNHEY, CDR2 SMNVEV (reference sequence). Trimming cost V 4 bases and J 8 bases, with 21 bases left between them. CDR3 nucleotides: TGTGCCAGCAGTTCCCAGACCCGGGGAAGGGATCACATTCAGTACTTC. Protein: CASSSQTRGRDHIQYF.

The chain uses TRBV3-1 (or the pseudogene TRBV3-2) and TRBJ1-2; D ambiguous. The CDR3 runs to 13 residues. CDR1 is LGHDT, CDR2 YNNKEL, per germline (reference sequence). Trimming cost V 4 bases and J 4 bases, with 10 bases left between them. The CDR3 DNA reads TGTGCCAGCAGCCCTAGGTATTCCTATGGCTACACCTTC. Its protein is CASSPRYSYGYTF.

This clone appeared once. V and J are TRBV7-2 and TRBJ2-1, with D possibly TRBD1 on 5 matching bases. V was clipped by 7 bases and J by 6 bases, with 13 bases between them. In germline, CDR1 is SGHTA, CDR2 FQGNSA. CDR3 length equals 13 residues. The CDR3 DNA reads TGTGCCAGCACCTCGACCCAGGGCAATGAGCAGTTCTTC. It translates to CASTSTQGNEQFF.

This chain uses TRBV10-1 with TRBJ2-3; tentative D call: TRBD2 (5 bases). The length of the CDR3 is 16 residues. Germline lookup yields CDR1 WNHNN and CDR2 SYGVQD (reference sequence). Trimming removed 6 bases from V and 2 bases from J, with 18 bases in between. As DNA, the CDR3 is TGCGCCAGCAGGGGCCTAGCCCGAGTAGTCACAGATACGCAGTATTTT. It encodes CASRGLARVVTDTQYF.

V usage is TRBV28 and J usage is TRBJ2-7; weak D call: TRBD2 (7 bases). V dropped 5 bases and J dropped 2 bases, with 19 bases sitting between them. Germline V CDR1 and CDR2: MDHEN, SYDVKM. The CDR3 extends over 16 amino acids. This CDR3 reads CASSTSTGGRAYEQYF. The CDR3, as DNA: TGTGCCAGCAGTACATCTACCGGGGGGCGAGCCTACGAGCAGTACTTC.

A word on this clone: Within the sample, other DNA sequences also encode this same CDR3. The V call is TRBV19, the J call TRBJ2-7; 10 positions match TRBD1. Germline CDR1 LNHDA, CDR2 SQIVND (reference sequence). This CDR3 region has 14 residues. The junction had 4 bases not matched to a gene; V was cut back by 8 bases and J by 0 bases. CDR3 sequence: CASSGTGVSYEQYF. The CDR3 DNA reads TGTGCCAGTTCCGGGACAGGGGTCTCCTACGAGCAGTACTTC.

V usage is TRBV7-6 and J usage is TRBJ1-5, with D uncertain. Trimming left V 0 bases short and J 1 base short, with 4 bases between. The length of the CDR3 is 14 residues. The germline V gene encodes CDR1 SGHVS and CDR2 FNYEAQ. The CDR3: CASSLAGSNQPQHF. The CDR3, as DNA: TGTGCCAGCAGCTTAGCCGGGAGCAATCAGCCCCAGCATTTT.

This clone was seen a handful of times. CDR3 sequence reads: CASSSDRAPYEQYF. The CDR3, as DNA: TGTGCCAGCAGTTCGGACAGGGCACCCTACGAGCAGTACTTC. The V and J genes are TRBV6-5 and TRBJ2-7, with 8 bases matching TRBD1. Trimming at V came to 4 bases and at J to 2 bases, leaving 4 bases not matched to a gene. Germline V CDR1 and CDR2: MNHEY, SVGAGI. The CDR3 contains 14 residues.

The chain links TRBV27 to TRBJ1-3; 8 positions match TRBD1. The CDR3 is made up of 16 amino acids. Germline V gives CDR1 MNHEY, CDR2 SMNVEV (reference sequence). J lost 2 bases, V lost 5 bases, and 8 bases had no gene match. The DNA of the CDR3 is TGTGCCAGCAGTGACCTAAAACAGGGGGCTGGAAACACCATATATTTT. This encodes CASSDLKQGAGNTIYF.

J is TRBJ2-5 and V is TRBV2; perhaps TRBD1 as D (6 bases). The CDR3 is made up of 13 amino acids. Germline CDR1 reads SNHLY; CDR2 reads FYNNEI. Deletions cut 3 bases from V and 2 bases from J, with 7 bases between. CDR3 region: CASSDRGQETQYF. In DNA form, the CDR3 reads TGTGCCAGCAGTGACAGGGGACAAGAGACCCAGTACTTC.

The chain links TRBV27 to TRBJ2-5, with 8 bases lining up with TRBD1. The CDR3 runs 12 residues. After removal of 5 bases from V and 5 bases from J, the junction contained 1 base not matched to a gene. Looked up from germline, CDR1 is MNHEY and CDR2 is SMNVEV (reference sequence). CDR3: CASSRTGETQYF. DNA of the CDR3: TGTGCCAGCAGTCGGACAGGGGAGACCCAGTACTTC.

The chain is built from TRBV5-5 and TRBJ2-7; 7 nucleotides align to TRBD1. The length of the CDR3 is 15 residues. J lost 1 base, V lost 4 bases, and 8 bases had no gene match. CDR1 SGHKS and CDR2 YYEKEE come from the germline V gene (reference sequence). The CDR3 sequence is CASSPGQLTSYEQYF. CDR3 coding DNA: TGTGCCAGCAGCCCGGGACAGCTGACATCCTACGAGCAGTACTTC. The whole variable domain, remainder taken from reference TRBV5-5 and TRBJ2-7, is DAGVTQSPTHLIKTRGQQVTLRCSPISGHKSVSWYQQVLGQGPQFIFQYYEKEERGRGNFPDRFSARQFPNYSSELNVNALLLGDSALYLCASSPGQLTSYEQYFGPGTRLTVT.

The chain couples TRBV5-4 to TRBJ2-1; the D gene is possibly TRBD2 (5 bases). Germline V gene lookup returns CDR1 SGHNT and CDR2 YYREEE (reference sequence). Trimming removed 7 bases from V and 3 bases from J, with 14 bases in between. The CDR3 is 14 residues long. CDR3 sequence reads: CASHGLSNYNEQFF. In DNA form, the CDR3 reads TGTGCCAGCCACGGACTTTCTAACTACAATGAGCAGTTCTTC. The full variable domain, rest sourced from reference TRBV5-4 and TRBJ2-1, is ETGVTQSPTHLIKTRGQQVTLRCSSQSGHNTVSWYQQALGQGPQFIFQYYREEENGRGNFPPRFSGLQFPNYSSELNVNALELDDSALYLCASHGLSNYNEQFFGPGTRLTVL.

This clone was counted a single time. The V and J genes are TRBV10-1 and TRBJ2-7, with 10 bases aligning to TRBD1. CDR3 length: 16 residues. CDR1 WNHNN and CDR2 SYGVQD come from the germline V gene (reference sequence). With V trimmed by 0 bases and J by 4 bases, 6 bases remained unmatched. CDR3 nucleotides: TGCGCCAGCAGTGAGTCGCGGACAGGGGGGATATACGAGCAGTACTTC. Translated, it gives CASSESRTGGIYEQYF.

This clone has a single count. The chain is built from TRBV24-1 and TRBJ2-1, with 7 bases aligning to TRBD2. The junction had 6 bases not matched to a gene; V was cut back by 3 bases and J by 8 bases. Germline CDR1 KGHDR, CDR2 SFDVKD. The CDR3 is 14 residues long. The CDR3 here is CATSDSGNLDEQFF. As DNA, the CDR3 is TGTGCCACCAGTGATAGCGGGAATTTAGATGAGCAGTTCTTC.

This chain connects TRBV19 to TRBJ2-4, with a possible D match to TRBD2 (6 bases). Germline CDR1 is LNHDA and CDR2 is SQIVND (reference sequence). V lost 3 bases, J lost 5 bases, and 11 bases lay in between. The CDR3 loop spans 14 amino acids. CDR3 protein: CASSMGLAQNIQYF. The DNA for the CDR3 is TGTGCCAGTAGTATGGGGCTAGCGCAAAACATTCAGTACTTC.

The chain is built from TRBV5-1 and TRBJ2-3, with 11 bases that match TRBD2. The J segment lost 5 bases and the V segment lost 4 bases, leaving 9 bases of the junction unmatched. Per the germline V gene, CDR1 is SGHRS and CDR2 is YFSETQ. The CDR3 totals 16 residues. DNA of the CDR3: TGCGCCAGCAGCGACACCCTTAGCGGGAGGGTAGATACGCAGTATTTT. Protein product: CASSDTLSGRVDTQYF.